These T cell receptor beta chains were read from a single sample in a study of Graves' ophthalmopathy and Graves' hyperthyroidism. TCRdb re-derived calls from the multiplex PCR reads in MiXCR, one entry per CDR3 protein. The repertoire holds about 640,000 distinct CDR3 sequences, with about 38% as singletons. The sequencing sample was made of peripheral blood. The receptors come from an adult man with Graves' ophthalmopathy. Each CDR3 is given with its conserved first and last residue. D genes are given only for firm matches. Part of the rows lack a size; the others show once, few, many or a class for expanded clones.

clone_size: .; j_call: TRBJ2-7; d_call: .; v_call: TRBV10-3; cdr3_nt: TGTGCCATCAGGGGGGCCGACAGGAGCTCCTACGAGCAGTACTTC; cdr3_aa: CAIRGADRSSYEQYF
clone_size: .; j_call: TRBJ2-5; d_call: TRBD2; v_call: TRBV19; cdr3_nt: TGTGCAGCCGGGCCCCTAGCGGCCCAAGAGACCCAGTACTTC; cdr3_aa: CAAGPLAAQETQYF
clone_size: .; j_call: TRBJ1-4; d_call: .; v_call: TRBV4-3; cdr3_nt: TGCGCCAGCAGCCGAGGGTGGAATGAAAAACTGTTTTTT; cdr3_aa: CASSRGWNEKLFF
clone_size: .; j_call: TRBJ1-6; d_call: TRBD1; v_call: TRBV7-8; cdr3_nt: TGTGCCAGCAGCTCCCAACGCGTACGGGGGACAGCGAATTCACCCCTCCACTTT; cdr3_aa: CASSSQRVRGTANSPLHF
clone_size: many; j_call: TRBJ2-7; d_call: .; v_call: TRBV2; cdr3_nt: TGTGCCAGCAGTGAATTGGGGGACGGAATATTC; cdr3_aa: CASSELGDGIF
clone_size: many; j_call: TRBJ1-5; d_call: TRBD1; v_call: TRBV12-3/TRBV12-4; cdr3_nt: TGTGCCAGCAGTCATAACAGGGGTATTCAGCCCCAGCATTTT; cdr3_aa: CASSHNRGIQPQHF
clone_size: many; j_call: TRBJ2-7; d_call: TRBD1; v_call: TRBV29-1; cdr3_nt: TGCAGCGTCCTCCGGGACAGGGGCTACGAGCAGTACTTC; cdr3_aa: CSVLRDRGYEQYF
clone_size: many; j_call: TRBJ1-2; d_call: .; v_call: TRBV2; cdr3_nt: TGTGCCAGCAGTTTTCAGGGAGGCAACTATGGCTACACCTTC; cdr3_aa: CASSFQGGNYGYTF
clone_size: many; j_call: TRBJ1-2; d_call: TRBD1; v_call: TRBV5-4; cdr3_nt: TGTGCCAGCAGCTCACAGGGGGATGACTATGGCTACACCTTC; cdr3_aa: CASSSQGDDYGYTF
clone_size: few; j_call: TRBJ2-5; d_call: .; v_call: TRBV9; cdr3_nt: TGTGCCAGCAGCCCGAGCGGAGGATTAGTAGGAGAGACCCAGTACTTC; cdr3_aa: CASSPSGGLVGETQYF
clone_size: .; j_call: TRBJ1-5; d_call: TRBD1; v_call: TRBV15; cdr3_nt: TGTGCCACCAGCAGAGGACCGGGACAGGGAGACAATCAGCCCCAGCATTTT; cdr3_aa: CATSRGPGQGDNQPQHF
clone_size: many; j_call: TRBJ2-5; d_call: .; v_call: TRBV4-2; cdr3_nt: TGTGCCAGCAGCCAAGATCGAAGTGTCCAGTACTTC; cdr3_aa: CASSQDRSVQYF
clone_size: many; j_call: TRBJ1-4; d_call: .; v_call: TRBV7-9; cdr3_nt: TGTGCCAGCAGCTTGAGGGGATCAAATGAAAAACTGTTTTTT; cdr3_aa: CASSLRGSNEKLFF
clone_size: .; j_call: TRBJ1-1; d_call: .; v_call: TRBV7-2; cdr3_nt: TGTGCCAGCAGTCTCACCCAGAGTTTTAGGAACACTGAAGCTTTCTTT; cdr3_aa: CASSLTQSFRNTEAFF
clone_size: many; j_call: TRBJ2-5; d_call: .; v_call: TRBV10-3; cdr3_nt: TGTGCCATCAGTGAGTCGGCTTCTAGCGCGAGGTTACAAGAGACCCAGTACTTC; cdr3_aa: CAISESASSARLQETQYF
clone_size: many; j_call: TRBJ2-7; d_call: .; v_call: TRBV15; cdr3_nt: TGTGCCACCAGCAGAGATCATGGGGCCGCCCACGAGCAGTACTTC; cdr3_aa: CATSRDHGAAHEQYF
clone_size: .; j_call: TRBJ2-5; d_call: .; v_call: TRBV29-1; cdr3_nt: TGCAGCGTTAACCCCTCGGAGACCCAGTACTTC; cdr3_aa: CSVNPSETQYF
clone_size: many; j_call: TRBJ1-1; d_call: .; v_call: TRBV9; cdr3_nt: TGTGCCAGCGGCTTTGAGGGCACTGAAGCTTTCTTT; cdr3_aa: CASGFEGTEAFF
clone_size: few; j_call: TRBJ1-4; d_call: .; v_call: TRBV2; cdr3_nt: TGTGCCAGCAGTGACACACCGACTGGGAGGGTCAACGAAAAACTGTTTTTT; cdr3_aa: CASSDTPTGRVNEKLFF
clone_size: many; j_call: TRBJ1-1; d_call: TRBD1; v_call: TRBV9; cdr3_nt: TGTGCCAGCAGCGCACCGGGACAGGGTATTACTGAAGCTTTCTTT; cdr3_aa: CASSAPGQGITEAFF
clone_size: few; j_call: TRBJ2-2; d_call: .; v_call: TRBV15; cdr3_nt: TGTGCCACCAGCAGAACTTTCGACAGCCCCGGGGAGCTGTTTTTT; cdr3_aa: CATSRTFDSPGELFF
clone_size: many; j_call: TRBJ2-2; d_call: .; v_call: TRBV19; cdr3_nt: TGTGCCAGTACCCCCCACGGCACCGGGGAGCTGTTTTTT; cdr3_aa: CASTPHGTGELFF
clone_size: many; j_call: TRBJ1-1; d_call: .; v_call: TRBV20-1; cdr3_nt: TGCAGTGTTCTCTCGGGGGAAACGACTGAAGCTTTCTTT; cdr3_aa: CSVLSGETTEAFF
clone_size: .; j_call: TRBJ2-7; d_call: .; v_call: TRBV5-1; cdr3_nt: TGCGCCAGCAGCTTGTGGGCAGGGGGGGTCTCCTACGAGCAGTACTTC; cdr3_aa: CASSLWAGGVSYEQYF
clone_size: many; j_call: TRBJ2-5; d_call: .; v_call: TRBV12-3/TRBV12-4; cdr3_nt: TGTGCCAGCAGTTGGGGACCCGGGATGTACTTC; cdr3_aa: CASSWGPGMYF
clone_size: few; j_call: TRBJ1-4; d_call: TRBD1; v_call: TRBV6-6; cdr3_nt: TGTGCCAGCAGTGTACCGGGACAGGGGGCGGAAAAACTGTTTTTT; cdr3_aa: CASSVPGQGAEKLFF
clone_size: .; j_call: TRBJ2-3; d_call: .; v_call: TRBV2; cdr3_nt: TGTGCCAGCAGTACCCGGATCCAAGAAACTTTT; cdr3_aa: CASSTRIQETF
clone_size: many; j_call: TRBJ1-2; d_call: .; v_call: TRBV9; cdr3_nt: TGTGCCAGCAGCGTAGGCGCAGGGCTGTCGGGCTATGGCTACACCTTC; cdr3_aa: CASSVGAGLSGYGYTF
clone_size: .; j_call: TRBJ2-2; d_call: .; v_call: TRBV12-3/TRBV12-4; cdr3_nt: TGTGCCAGCAGTTTGGGAGAGAACACCGGGGAGCCGTTTTTT; cdr3_aa: CASSLGENTGEPFF